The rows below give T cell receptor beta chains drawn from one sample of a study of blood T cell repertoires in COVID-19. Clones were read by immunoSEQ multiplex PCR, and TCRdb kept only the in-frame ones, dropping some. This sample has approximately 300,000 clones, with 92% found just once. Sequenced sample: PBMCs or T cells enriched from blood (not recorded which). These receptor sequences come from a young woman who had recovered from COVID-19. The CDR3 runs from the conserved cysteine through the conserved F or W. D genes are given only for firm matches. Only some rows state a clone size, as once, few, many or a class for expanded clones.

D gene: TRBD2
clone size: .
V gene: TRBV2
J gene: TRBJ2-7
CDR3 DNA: TGTGCCAGCAGTGCTAGCGGGAGGGTTCCCTACGAGCAGTACTTC
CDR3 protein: CASSASGRVPYEQYF

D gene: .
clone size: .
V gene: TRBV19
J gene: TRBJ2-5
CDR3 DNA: TGTGCCAGTAGCGAGATGGGCGATTATTGGAAAGAGACCCAGTACTTC
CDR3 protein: CASSEMGDYWKETQYF

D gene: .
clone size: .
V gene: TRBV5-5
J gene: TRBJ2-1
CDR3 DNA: TGTGCCAGCAGCACACGGGACTCGTCCTACAATGAGCAGTTCTTC
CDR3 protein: CASSTRDSSYNEQFF

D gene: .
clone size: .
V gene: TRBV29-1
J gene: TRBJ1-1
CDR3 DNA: TGCAGCGTTGGGGGAGGAGGGAACACTGAAGCTTTCTTT
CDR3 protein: CSVGGGGNTEAFF

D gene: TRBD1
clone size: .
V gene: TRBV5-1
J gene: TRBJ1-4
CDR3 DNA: TGCGCCAGCAGCCCCGGACAGGGGCTATTTGAAAAACTGTTTTTT
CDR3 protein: CASSPGQGLFEKLFF

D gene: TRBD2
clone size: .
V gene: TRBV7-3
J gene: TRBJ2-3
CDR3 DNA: TGTGCCAGCAGCCGTGGGGGGGTAGCGGGAGCCGATACGCAGTATTTT
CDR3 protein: CASSRGGVAGADTQYF

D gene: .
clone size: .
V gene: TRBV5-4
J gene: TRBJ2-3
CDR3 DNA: TGTGCCAGCACCACTAGCTCCACCACAGATACGCAGTATTTT
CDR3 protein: CASTTSSTTDTQYF

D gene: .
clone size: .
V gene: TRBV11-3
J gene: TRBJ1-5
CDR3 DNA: TGTGCCAGCAGCTTACGAAGGGGTGAGAGCAATCAGCCCCAGCATTTT
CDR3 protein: CASSLRRGESNQPQHF

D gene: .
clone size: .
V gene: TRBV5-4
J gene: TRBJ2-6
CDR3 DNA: TGTGCCAGCAGCCGAGGGAGTTGGAGCACCTCTGGGGCCAACGTCCTGACTTTC
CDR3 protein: CASSRGSWSTSGANVLTF

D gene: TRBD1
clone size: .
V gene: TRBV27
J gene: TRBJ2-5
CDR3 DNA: TGTGCCAGCAGGCAGACAGGGTCCAAGACCCAGTACTTC
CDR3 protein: CASRQTGSKTQYF

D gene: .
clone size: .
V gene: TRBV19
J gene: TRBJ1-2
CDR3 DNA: TGTGCCAGTAGTATAACGAGTGCGACACCTTATGGCTACACCTTC
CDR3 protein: CASSITSATPYGYTF

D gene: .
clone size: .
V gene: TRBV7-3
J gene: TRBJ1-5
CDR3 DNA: TGTGCCAGCAGCCCAGATAGGGGTCAGCCCCAGCATTTT
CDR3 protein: CASSPDRGQPQHF

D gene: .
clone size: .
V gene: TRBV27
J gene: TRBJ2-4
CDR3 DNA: TGTGCCAGCAGTTTCCTTGACAGCCACAAAAACATTCAGTACTTC
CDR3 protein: CASSFLDSHKNIQYF

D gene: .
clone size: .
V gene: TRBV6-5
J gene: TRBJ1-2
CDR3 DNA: TGTGCCAGCGGGGGAGGGGAGGGCGCCTATGGCTACACCTTC
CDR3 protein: CASGGGEGAYGYTF

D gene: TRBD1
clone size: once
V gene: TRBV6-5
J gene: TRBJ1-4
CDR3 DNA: TGTGCCAGCAGGGGGCCGACAGGGCAGGTTTTT
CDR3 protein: CASRGPTGQVF

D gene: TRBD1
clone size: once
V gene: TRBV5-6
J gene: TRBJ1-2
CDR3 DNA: TGTGCCAGCAGCCAAGCGACAGGGGGCCCTACTATCTATGGCTACACCTTC
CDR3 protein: CASSQATGGPTIYGYTF

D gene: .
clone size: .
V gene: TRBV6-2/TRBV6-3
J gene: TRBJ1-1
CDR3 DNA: TGTGCCAGCAGCCCCCGGGAGTCACCCACTGAAGCTTTCTTT
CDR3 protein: CASSPRESPTEAFF

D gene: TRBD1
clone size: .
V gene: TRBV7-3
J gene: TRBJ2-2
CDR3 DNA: TGTGCCAGCAGTCCCGGGACAGGCCGTACCGGGGAGCTGTTTTTT
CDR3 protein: CASSPGTGRTGELFF

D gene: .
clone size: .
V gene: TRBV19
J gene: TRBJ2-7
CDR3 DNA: TGTGCCACCAACATTGGGGGGTACGAGCAGTACTTC
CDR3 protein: CATNIGGYEQYF

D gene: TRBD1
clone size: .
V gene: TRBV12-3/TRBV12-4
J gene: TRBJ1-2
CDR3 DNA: TGTGCCAGCGGACAGGGACAGGGCTATGGCTACACCTTC
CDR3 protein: CASGQGQGYGYTF

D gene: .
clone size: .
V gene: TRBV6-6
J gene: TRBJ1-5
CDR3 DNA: TGTGCCAGCAGGAGGGAAACAGGGAATCAGCCCCAGCATTTT
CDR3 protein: CASRRETGNQPQHF

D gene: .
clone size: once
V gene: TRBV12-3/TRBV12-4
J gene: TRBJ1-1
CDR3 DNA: TGTGCCAGCCGAGCCGGGGGGCACACTGAAGCTTTCTTT
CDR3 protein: CASRAGGHTEAFF

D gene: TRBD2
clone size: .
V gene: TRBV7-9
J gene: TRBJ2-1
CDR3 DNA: TGTGCCAGCGGTGTCGTAGCGGGGGGTGTCGATGAGCAGTTCTTC
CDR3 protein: CASGVVAGGVDEQFF

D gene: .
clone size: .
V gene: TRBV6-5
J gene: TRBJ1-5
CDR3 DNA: TGTGCCAGCAGTTCGTATAGCAATCAGCCCCAGCATTTT
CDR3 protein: CASSSYSNQPQHF

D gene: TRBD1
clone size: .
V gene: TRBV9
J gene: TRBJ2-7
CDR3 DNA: TGTGCCAGCAGCGTAGGTATCGGGACAGGGTCCTACGAGCAGTACTTC
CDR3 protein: CASSVGIGTGSYEQYF

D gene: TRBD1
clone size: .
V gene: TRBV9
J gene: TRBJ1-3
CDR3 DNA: TGTGCCAGCAGCGTAACAGGGGACTCTGGAAACACCATATATTTT
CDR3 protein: CASSVTGDSGNTIYF

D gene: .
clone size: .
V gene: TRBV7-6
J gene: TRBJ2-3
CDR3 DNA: TGTGCCAGCAGCTTAGTGGGAGCGCGGGGCACAGATACGCAGTATTTT
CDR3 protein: CASSLVGARGTDTQYF

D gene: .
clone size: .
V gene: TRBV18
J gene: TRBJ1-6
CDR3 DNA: TGTGCCAGCTCACCGAGGGAACCTCATAATTCACCCCTCCACTTT
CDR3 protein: CASSPREPHNSPLHF

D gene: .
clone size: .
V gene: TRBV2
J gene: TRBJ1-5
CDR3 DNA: TGTGCCAGCAGGCAGACAGATAGCAATCAGCCCCAGCATTTT
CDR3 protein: CASRQTDSNQPQHF

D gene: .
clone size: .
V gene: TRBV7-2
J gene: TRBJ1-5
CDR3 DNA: TGTGCCAGCAGCTCCTTACAGGGTCAGCCCCAGCATTTT
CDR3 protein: CASSSLQGQPQHF

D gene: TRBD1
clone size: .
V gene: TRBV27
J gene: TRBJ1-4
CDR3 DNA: TGTGCCAGCAGTTTATTCGGGACAGGGGGTGAAAAACTGTTTTTT
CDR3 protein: CASSLFGTGGEKLFF

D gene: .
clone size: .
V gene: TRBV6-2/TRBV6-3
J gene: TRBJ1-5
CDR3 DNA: TGTGCCAGCAGTAGACAATCCCTCAACCAGCCCCAGCATTTT
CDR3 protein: CASSRQSLNQPQHF

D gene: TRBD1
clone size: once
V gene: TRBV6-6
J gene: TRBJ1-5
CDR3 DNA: TGTGCCAGCGGGGGACAGGGGGGAAATCAGCCCCAGCATTTT
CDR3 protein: CASGGQGGNQPQHF